The rows below give T cell receptor beta chains drawn from one sample of a study of T-cell reconstitution after alpha-beta-depleted transplantation in children. Via MiXCR, TCRdb re-called the PCR reads, giving one row per CDR3 protein. The data contain about 230,000 distinct CDR3 sequences, about 8.8% of them seen just once; the ten biggest clones take up approximately 4.7%. Sample: PBMCs from the stem cell graft donor, taken from the stem cell graft. These TCRs come from a human donor who donated a stem cell graft to a child with SCID. Each CDR3 is given with its conserved first and last residue.

V gene: TRBV29-1
J gene: TRBJ2-7
CDR3 length: 16
CDR3 protein: CSVEDLRDGNSYEQYF

V gene: TRBV6-2/TRBV6-3
J gene: TRBJ2-4
CDR3 length: 17
CDR3 protein: CASSHPRQGALKNIQYF

V gene: TRBV7-9
J gene: TRBJ1-1
CDR3 length: 14
CDR3 protein: CASKFGEDTSEAFF

V gene: TRBV6-1
J gene: TRBJ1-1
CDR3 length: 11
CDR3 protein: CASRQETEAFF

V gene: TRBV6-9
J gene: TRBJ2-1
CDR3 length: 15
CDR3 protein: CASKGSGGARRDGFF

V gene: TRBV10-3
J gene: TRBJ2-7
CDR3 length: 13
CDR3 protein: CAISESGVDEQYF

V gene: TRBV20-1
J gene: TRBJ1-2
CDR3 length: 14
CDR3 protein: CSAPGGRSGYGYTF

V gene: TRBV27
J gene: TRBJ2-1
CDR3 length: 14
CDR3 protein: CASSLWGARNEQFF

V gene: TRBV6-5
J gene: TRBJ1-2
CDR3 length: 14
CDR3 protein: CASSYSPVGYGYTF

V gene: TRBV20-1
J gene: TRBJ1-3
CDR3 length: 14
CDR3 protein: CSAPGAGIGNTIYF

V gene: TRBV7-8
J gene: TRBJ2-3
CDR3 length: 19
CDR3 protein: CASSLVRLFNNPSTDTQYF

V gene: TRBV9
J gene: TRBJ2-1
CDR3 length: 14
CDR3 protein: CASSRDKTYNEQFF

V gene: TRBV4-1
J gene: TRBJ2-3
CDR3 length: 17
CDR3 protein: CASSRDGLAGDSDTQYF

V gene: TRBV9
J gene: TRBJ2-3
CDR3 length: 12
CDR3 protein: CASSVTENTQYF

V gene: TRBV5-1
J gene: TRBJ1-2
CDR3 length: 12
CDR3 protein: CASSPDTYGYTF

V gene: TRBV20-1
J gene: TRBJ1-6
CDR3 length: 15
CDR3 protein: CSARMGSSYNSPLHF

V gene: TRBV6-2/TRBV6-3
J gene: TRBJ2-5
CDR3 length: 14
CDR3 protein: CASSWPGPSATQYF

V gene: TRBV5-1
J gene: TRBJ1-6
CDR3 length: 15
CDR3 protein: CASSLAGSYNSPLHF

V gene: TRBV29-1
J gene: TRBJ2-7
CDR3 length: 14
CDR3 protein: CSVMSRGQGGEQYF

V gene: TRBV4-1
J gene: TRBJ2-1
CDR3 length: 18
CDR3 protein: CASSQDDFRRGYGNEQFF

V gene: TRBV5-1
J gene: TRBJ1-6
CDR3 length: 16
CDR3 protein: CASSLLVADGDSPLHF

V gene: TRBV4-1
J gene: TRBJ2-5
CDR3 length: 17
CDR3 protein: CASSQDEIFWGGETQYF

V gene: TRBV20-1
J gene: TRBJ1-1
CDR3 length: 13
CDR3 protein: CSAVRLPGTEAFF

V gene: TRBV6-5
J gene: TRBJ2-3
CDR3 length: 16
CDR3 protein: CASSYSSGGETDTQYF

V gene: TRBV5-1
J gene: TRBJ1-5
CDR3 length: 13
CDR3 protein: CASSFDGSQPQHF

V gene: TRBV12-3/TRBV12-4
J gene: TRBJ2-3
CDR3 length: 19
CDR3 protein: CASSPRRPGTSGGEDTQYF

V gene: TRBV20-1
J gene: TRBJ2-1
CDR3 length: 12
CDR3 protein: CSAQASYNEQFF

V gene: TRBV29-1
J gene: TRBJ1-4
CDR3 length: 13
CDR3 protein: CSVEDPGNEKLFF

V gene: TRBV7-2
J gene: TRBJ1-5
CDR3 length: 17
CDR3 protein: CASSLRAPLYSNQPQHF

V gene: TRBV7-8
J gene: TRBJ2-1
CDR3 length: 14
CDR3 protein: CASTTSGGAYEQFF

V gene: TRBV20-1
J gene: TRBJ1-2
CDR3 length: 13
CDR3 protein: CSAMAPGNYGYTF

V gene: TRBV3-1
J gene: TRBJ2-1
CDR3 length: 15
CDR3 protein: CASSLRGPPYNEQFF

V gene: TRBV12-3/TRBV12-4
J gene: TRBJ1-3
CDR3 length: 14
CDR3 protein: CASSGTYSGNTIYF

V gene: TRBV6-5
J gene: TRBJ1-4
CDR3 length: 19
CDR3 protein: CASSYWAQGAHPLNEKLFF

V gene: TRBV5-1
J gene: TRBJ1-1
CDR3 length: 18
CDR3 protein: CASSRIPGQGEMNTEAFF

V gene: TRBV19
J gene: TRBJ2-2
CDR3 length: 12
CDR3 protein: CASSLHDGELFF

V gene: TRBV4-1
J gene: TRBJ2-1
CDR3 length: 14
CDR3 protein: CASSQGDQRREQFF

V gene: TRBV5-1
J gene: TRBJ1-4
CDR3 length: 14
CDR3 protein: CASTGGDSNEKLFF

V gene: TRBV18
J gene: TRBJ2-2
CDR3 length: 15
CDR3 protein: CASSPRDLQGGELFF

V gene: TRBV20-1
J gene: TRBJ2-7
CDR3 length: 13
CDR3 protein: CSAREAGASEQYF

V gene: TRBV20-1
J gene: TRBJ2-3
CDR3 length: 13
CDR3 protein: CSARTSGADTQYF

V gene: TRBV5-1
J gene: TRBJ1-1
CDR3 length: 16
CDR3 protein: CASSLGDRKRNTEAFF

V gene: TRBV20-1
J gene: TRBJ2-5
CDR3 length: 15
CDR3 protein: CSATSGGAIQETQYF

V gene: TRBV5-1
J gene: TRBJ2-3
CDR3 length: 18
CDR3 protein: CASSLVPHTSGSTDTQYF

V gene: TRBV20-1
J gene: TRBJ1-4
CDR3 length: 10
CDR3 protein: CSAGAEKLFF

V gene: TRBV6-1
J gene: TRBJ2-1
CDR3 length: 15
CDR3 protein: CASSDFGVLYNEQFF

V gene: TRBV5-1
J gene: TRBJ1-3
CDR3 length: 13
CDR3 protein: CASSSDGGNTIYF

V gene: TRBV5-1
J gene: TRBJ1-2
CDR3 length: 14
CDR3 protein: CASSLSELYYGYTF

V gene: TRBV5-1
J gene: TRBJ1-1
CDR3 length: 14
CDR3 protein: CASSSDNGNTEAFF

V gene: TRBV5-1
J gene: TRBJ2-5
CDR3 length: 14
CDR3 protein: CASSLKGSGETQYF

V gene: TRBV2
J gene: TRBJ1-2
CDR3 length: 13
CDR3 protein: CASSRQQNYGYTF

V gene: TRBV7-2
J gene: TRBJ1-1
CDR3 length: 14
CDR3 protein: CASSLGHQNTEAFF

V gene: TRBV27
J gene: TRBJ2-7
CDR3 length: 18
CDR3 protein: CASSRRSRDAYDGNEQYF

V gene: TRBV5-1
J gene: TRBJ2-5
CDR3 length: 17
CDR3 protein: CASSLMGRGRLEETQYF

V gene: TRBV10-3
J gene: TRBJ2-7
CDR3 length: 15
CDR3 protein: CAISGGSWGSYEQYF

V gene: TRBV5-1
J gene: TRBJ1-2
CDR3 length: 14
CDR3 protein: CASSTTQISYGYTF

V gene: TRBV7-9
J gene: TRBJ1-3
CDR3 length: 15
CDR3 protein: CASSLGSLSGNTIYF

V gene: TRBV5-1
J gene: TRBJ1-4
CDR3 length: 14
CDR3 protein: CASSPTLDPGRLFF

V gene: TRBV18
J gene: TRBJ1-1
CDR3 length: 16
CDR3 protein: CASSGKGSPGVTEAFF